The 9 T cell receptor beta chains given below trace back to one sample, sequenced in a study of T cell responses to AZD1222 COVID-19 vaccine. Sequencing used immunoSEQ multiplex PCR; TCRdb keeps in-frame clones, though not all of them. In the table there are around 120,000 clones, 70% to 90% of which are singletons. The sequencing used peripheral blood, collected on day 0 of AZD1222 vaccination. All receptors derive from an adult in good health.

This clone was found once. V and J are TRBV19 and TRBJ1-4, with a possible D match to TRBD1 (6 bases). Germline V gives CDR1 LNHDA, CDR2 SQIVND (reference sequence). The germline V and J ends were trimmed by 3 bases and 7 bases, with 12 bases remaining between them. The CDR3 spans 14 residues. CDR3: CASSITGFVEKLFF. CDR3 sequence (DNA): TGTGCCAGTAGTATCACAGGGTTCGTTGAAAAACTGTTTTTT.

This chain uses TRBV29-1 with TRBJ2-7, with a weak D call TRBD1 (5 bases). In germline, CDR1 is SQVTM, CDR2 ANQGSEA. Trimming stripped 3 bases from V and 5 bases from J, with 14 bases between. This CDR3 has 13 residues. The CDR3 bases are TGCAGCGTTGATCAGGGCCCCTCTAACGAGCAGTACTTC. Its protein product is CSVDQGPSNEQYF.

This clone occurred once. The genes are TRBV7-6 and TRBJ2-3; 8 positions match TRBD1. The CDR3 has 18 residues. CDR1 is SGHVS, CDR2 FNYEAQ, per germline. The V gene end was trimmed by 4 bases and the J gene end by 3 bases; junction bases not matched to a gene: 15. The CDR3 nucleotides read TGTGCCAGCAGCTGGGCCTGGACAGGGATAGGGGCAACAGATACGCAGTATTTT. Its translation: CASSWAWTGIGATDTQYF.

The chain recombines TRBV18 with TRBJ2-3; D gene uncertain. Germline V gene sequence: CDR1 KGHSH, CDR2 LQKENI. V lost 3 bases, J lost 3 bases, and 4 bases lay in between. This CDR3 is 12 amino acids long. CDR3 in DNA: TGTGCCAGCTCACCGGCAACAGATACGCAGTATTTT. Translation: CASSPATDTQYF.

This sequence joins TRBV18 and TRBJ1-2; D may be TRBD1 (5 bases). Trimming pared 4 bases from V and 4 bases from J, leaving 13 bases between. The CDR3 has 14 residues. Germline CDR1 and CDR2: KGHSH and LQKENI. The DNA of the CDR3 is TGTGCCAGCTCACTGAAAAGTGGGACCTATGGCTACACCTTC. It codes for CASSLKSGTYGYTF.

The rearrangement joins TRBV2 to TRBJ1-5; D uncertain. Germline V gene data show CDR1 as SNHLY and CDR2 as FYNNEI. The V end lost 3 bases, the J end lost 3 bases, and 9 bases lay between the germline ends. The length of the CDR3 is 14 residues. The chain's CDR3 is CASSESQFNQPQHF. The CDR3 nucleotides read TGTGCCAGCAGTGAGAGTCAGTTCAATCAGCCCCAGCATTTT.

The gene calls are TRBV5-5 and TRBJ2-7; D call uncertain. Trimming cost V 2 bases and J 5 bases, with 14 bases left between them. CDR3 size: 14 residues. Per germline, CDR1 SGHKS and CDR2 YYEKEE (reference sequence). The DNA of the CDR3 is TGTGCCAGCAGCTTTGACCCAAACCGCGACGAGCAGTACTTC. It is translated as CASSFDPNRDEQYF.

The CDR3 region is CASSYRGPAYNSPLHF. The CDR3 DNA reads as TGTGCCAGCAGTTACCGGGGGCCCGCCTATAATTCACCCCTCCACTTT. This chain uses TRBV6-5 with TRBJ1-6; a weak D match, TRBD1 (6 bases). The germline V gene has CDR1 MNHEY and CDR2 SVGAGI. This CDR3 contains 16 residues. V lost 2 bases, J lost 2 bases, and 10 bases lay in between.

This chain joins TRBV7-2 and TRBJ1-6; D not resolved. V was shortened by 7 bases and J by 4 bases, with 14 bases between the two germline ends. The length of the CDR3 is 15 residues. Per germline, CDR1 SGHTA and CDR2 FQGNSA. CDR3 region: CASTRDGGYNSPLHF. The CDR3 region has the DNA TGTGCCAGCACCCGCGACGGAGGATATAATTCACCCCTCCACTTT.